One T cell receptor (beta chain) is described in this entry. What this receptor recognizes is not known. There are no base qualities to consult, and no much larger clone falls within one base. These data originate in a study of cytomegalovirus exposure and HLA in healthy donors (dated by TCRdb to between 2016 and 2019). Looking at the study overall: An earlier analysis of several hundred of the donors reported 250 to 350 Gb of sequence data and roughly 110 million unique TCR beta sequences from 150 million to 200 million T cells. To predict cytomegalovirus infection status, the study combined high-throughput TCR immunosequencing, statistical association of individual TCRs with disease status, and machine learning. In a later analysis, previously published TCR beta repertoires from several hundred donors were re-analyzed and high-resolution HLA genotyping was added so that TCR occurrence patterns could be studied. Roughly 320 gigabases of sequencing data and around 90 million unique TCR sequences made up an early release that covered 500 to 700 HLA-typed donors. All discovery cohort repertoires had been generated on a single sequencing platform. Along with the approximately 700-subject first cohort, a separate validation cohort of around 110 different subjects was used. The later analysis used no new phenotypic data to find candidate immune exposures, relying instead on TCR beta sequences and their occurrence across donors. Roughly five DR-DQ haplotypes were handled as single units for association and clustering, since linkage in the cohort was strong. Using immunosequencing, the study profiled T cell repertoires from some 670 subjects and related those repertoires to cytomegalovirus serostatus. Both class I and class II loci were covered by HLA typing, at four-digit resolution. Donor age, sex, ethnicity and CMV serostatus were compiled alongside the repertoire data. A later genetic analysis took genome-wide SNP genotypes for about three fifths of the 666 donors and used that subset as a discovery cohort. Typing coverage differed by locus: A, B, C, DRB1 and DQB1 were typed in roughly 629-630 donors, DQA1 in 500 to 550, DPA1 in 600 to 610, and DPB1 in just under 480. The study aimed to test whether signatures of past pathogen exposure could be identified by cataloging public T cell receptors. On average, around 240,000 unique TCR beta nucleotide sequences were sequenced per donor among about 400 genotyped donors of the cohort, with 15% to 20% of those sequences being non-productive. Of the roughly 400 genotyped donors, over 80% were placed in the genetic ancestry cluster associated with self-reported Caucasian donors. To decide whether each TCR beta V gene segment behaved as functional or pseudogenic, an earlier analysis of approximately 590 of the donors relied on high-throughput TCR beta sequencing. What the study reported, not specific to this receptor: HLA typing was unavailable for some donors at each locus, so association tests used only the typed subset. A cluster of highly shared sequence variants was judged likely to be a technical artifact of the sequencing pipeline. In this cohort, only TCR beta chains were sequenced, and detectable features were limited by the absence of alpha or paired-chain data. Broadly in line with IMGT annotations, most TCR beta V segments showed up in productive rearrangements about 87% or about 30% of the time in an earlier analysis of about 500 of the donors. Linkage disequilibrium might explain the correlated functional status among segregating V segments, but an unknown experimental factor could not be ruled out. Fewer than 20 rarely observed V segments, including chromosome 9 orphons, were excluded from the earlier analysis of several hundred of the donors because counts were too low. It was suggested by the authors that the approach could potentially be generalized to other disease states and immunological phenotypes. A total of some 180 TCR beta chains were listed by the study as associated with cytomegalovirus. In both the original and validation cohorts, the classifier was reported to diagnose cytomegalovirus status with high specificity and sensitivity. A later genetic analysis associated a missense DCLRE1C variant with V-gene and J-gene trimming of TCR beta chains, and an independent cohort replicated the association. Across donors, most TCR sequences were observed very rarely, whereas some public TCRs were present in many individuals. In a later genetic analysis, fewer N-insertions in productive TCRs were reported among donors in an Asian-associated ancestry cluster than the roughly 640-donor mean. In a later analysis, HLA-associated TCR beta chains showed more clonal expansion and lower generation probabilities than non-associated chains that were equally common. In a later analysis, the rate of TCR association differed among HLA loci, with DRB1 alleles having the most associated TCRs and HLA-C alleles having the fewest. According to a later analysis, parvovirus B19, influenza, CMV and Epstein-Barr virus appeared linked to several top co-occurrence clusters. Assigning TCR associations to individual alleles was difficult when HLA alleles, especially DR and DQ, strongly co-occurred. A later analysis associated about 17,000 TCR beta sequences with specific HLA alleles at a false discovery rate of 0.05. The only immune exposure information available for the cohort was CMV serostatus. Most CMV-associated TCR beta chains appeared to be HLA-restricted in a later analysis, and the HLA associations seemed to be driven largely by CMV exposure. The presence/absence analyses assumed that sequencing depth was roughly uniform across donors, and that assumption may not be true. Because the 87-base-pair reads could not distinguish some IMGT-functional V segments, including TRBV6-2 and TRBV6-3, those segments were excluded. A few of the identified cytomegalovirus-associated TCR beta chains were confirmed in vitro to be specific for cytomegalovirus antigens. A further reported finding was that TCR beta sequences accurately predicted the HLA-A and HLA-B alleles for most subjects in the first cohort.

The library was produced with the immunoSEQ multiplex PCR assay. For the multiplex PCR, a mixture combining 60 forward primers for TCR Vbeta segments and 13 reverse primers for TCR Jbeta segments was used. A multiplex PCR assay on genomic DNA amplified the CDR3 region of rearranged TCR beta genes. The Illumina HiSeq System was used to sequence the amplified TCR beta libraries as 87-base-pair reads. From the authors' description of their analysis: In a later analysis, about 80 million unique TCR beta chains were counted across the roughly 670 repertoires, and roughly 11 million of these chains were shared by at least two donors. Raw reads were error-corrected and collapsed into unique sequences with a nearest-neighbor algorithm that merged closely related sequences to remove PCR and sequencing errors. V, D and J gene segments were assigned by aligning CDR3 sequences to IMGT reference sequences. For a sequence to be retained, a match of at least six nucleotides to both a V gene segment and a J gene segment was required. A rearrangement counted as productive if the CDR3 had no stop codons and remained in frame with V and J, and every other rearrangement counted as non-productive. CDR3 was defined by IMGT convention, running from the second conserved V-encoded cysteine to the conserved J-encoded phenylalanine. In an earlier analysis of around 570 of the donors, sequences lacking an unambiguous match to a single V gene segment were excluded. In an earlier analysis of 450 to 700 of the donors, V segments were called functional above 56.7% productive rearrangements and were called segregating when the between-donor standard deviation exceeded 5%. To diagnose cytomegalovirus status from the catalog of TCR beta chain sequences, a statistical classification framework was built. A later analysis assigned V and J genes by comparing TCR nucleotide sequences with IMGT/GENE-DB human TR gene sequences. Using the TCRdist pipeline, a later analysis assigned CDR3 sequences along with most-parsimonious VDJ recombination scenarios. In a later analysis, every TCR beta chain was defined by the combination of its CDR3 amino acid sequence and its V-gene family, and reads without a unique V-gene family were dropped. As a way to deal with suspected cross-contamination and a sequencing artifact, a later analysis dropped 500 to 700 nucleotide sequences that were highly shared and had low generation probability. In a later analysis, a clonal expansion index was calculated for each public chain from normalized within-repertoire ranks of inferred template counts. A later analysis computed generation probabilities with a VDJ recombination model fitted to out-of-frame rearrangements, and checked the results against IGoR. In a later analysis, TCR-TCR, TCR-HLA and TCR-CMV co-occurrence was scored with hypergeometric tests, and a repertoire-size bias correction was applied to TCR pairs. To estimate false discovery rates, a later analysis permuted the HLA or CMV assignments 20 times. In a later analysis, co-occurring TCRs were grouped using DBSCAN, and TCRdist sequence similarity was added for clustering within HLA-allele-positive subsets. Co-occurrence clustering excluded repertoires with fewer than 30,000 or more than 120,000 public chains, plus five with anomalous nucleotide sharing. TCRdb limited this immuneACCESS table to in-frame rearrangements with V and J called. A share of clones is missing; checked studies link under half to unresolved V genes, and the rest is unexplained. From that table come the V and J calls and clone size; the DNA was used to work out D and trimming. The sample table shows some 190,000 clones, and 75% to 85% are seen once. Approximately 1.4% of the sample rests with the top ten.

In total, roughly 670 healthy bone marrow donors made up the cohort. Cohort members were all nominally healthy when sampled, although unrecorded immune exposures were likely present. The donor was CMV seronegative and was included in the group of a few hundred seronegative cohort members. Each donor provided a peripheral blood sample, and peripheral blood mononuclear cells were used for TCR beta sequencing. The Qiagen DNeasy Blood Extraction Kit was used to extract genomic DNA from the blood cell samples. A distance of 11 bases separates the germline ends of V and J, which lose 4 bases and 3 bases respectively. Measured from the cysteine to the phenylalanine, the CDR3 is 14 residues long. Here the CDR3 DNA is all that survives: 42 bases in frame from base 1. Per the germline V gene (reference sequence), MNHNY is the CDR1 and SVGAGI is the CDR2.

Recombination connected TRBV6-6 to TRBJ2-3; TRBD1 is a possible D gene, resting on 6 matching bases. This TCR was recovered from a man aged 18 to 29 in good health and CMV-seronegative. Sequencing was carried out using PBMCs. The CDR3 region reads CASSLARGTDTQYF. The DNA sequence follows: TGTGCCAGCAGTTTAGCGAGGGGGACAGATACGCAGTATTTT.